These 8 T cell receptor beta chains originate from one sample sequenced in a study of T-cell reconstitution after alpha-beta-depleted transplantation in children. TCRbeta library construction was performed incorporating unique molecular identifiers. TCRdb processed the PCR reads anew with MiXCR; each CDR3 protein has one entry. Counted here are under 20,000 distinct CDR3 sequences, 13% occurring once; the ten biggest clones make up around 38%. The sequencing here drew on PBMCs, mostly from graft donor cells, taken 60 days after TCRalphabeta/CD19-depleted stem cell transplant. These receptors were collected from a female patient aged 2-15 years who had a stem cell transplant for congenital amegakaryocytic thrombocytopenia, so the T cells may come from the graft donor.

This clonotype has a count of ten or more. The gene calls are TRBV7-9 and TRBJ1-2; no clear D. The germline gives CDR1 SEHNR, CDR2 FQNEAQ (reference sequence). Trimming took 7 bases from V and 7 from J, leaving 10 bases between them. The CDR3 totals 11 residues. CDR3 bases: TGTGCCAGCACCACCTGGGGTGGCTACACCTTC. Translation gives CASTTWGGYTF. The full variable domain, its missing parts supplied by reference TRBV7-9 and TRBJ1-2, is DTGVSQNPRHKITKRGQNVTFRCDPISEHNRLYWYRQTLGQGPEFLTYFQNEAQLEKSRLLSDRFSAERPKGSFSTLEIQRTEQGDSAMYLCASTTWGGYTFGSGTRLTVV.

This clonotype was counted many times. This chain links TRBV7-9 with TRBJ1-2; D uncertain. The germline CDR1 and CDR2 sequences are SEHNR and FQNEAQ (reference sequence). The CDR3 covers 16 residues. V lost 0 bases and J 2 bases, leaving 13 bases between the germline ends. The CDR3 here is CASSLAVIEGNYGYTF. CDR3 nucleotide sequence: TGTGCCAGCAGCTTAGCGGTAATAGAAGGGAACTATGGCTACACCTTC. The entire variable domain, with the rest obtained from reference TRBV7-9 and TRBJ1-2, is as follows: DTGVSQNPRHKITKRGQNVTFRCDPISEHNRLYWYRQTLGQGPEFLTYFQNEAQLEKSRLLSDRFSAERPKGSFSTLEIQRTEQGDSAMYLCASSLAVIEGNYGYTFGSGTRLTVV.

The rearrangement links TRBV30 to TRBJ2-7; TRBD1 aligns across 7 bases. This CDR3 is built from 12 residues. The V gene end was trimmed by 5 bases and the J gene end by 3 bases; junction bases not matched to a gene: 4. Germline V CDR1 and CDR2: GTSNPN, SVGIG (reference sequence). The CDR3 spells CAWPTGYYEQYV. CDR3 nucleotide sequence: TGTGCCTGGCCGACAGGGTACTACGAGCAGTACGTC.

Comments on this clonotype: One junction end disagrees with the germline gene, perhaps due to a read error. V gene TRBV5-6 combines with J gene TRBJ2-2; TRBD2 is a possible D gene (6 bases). Germline V gene sequence: CDR1 SGHDT, CDR2 YYEEEE. The CDR3 totals 14 residues. CDR3 sequence reads: CAMSPGLNSGELFF. The CDR3 DNA sequence: TGTGCCATGAGCCCGGGACTGAACTCCGGGGAGCTGTTTTTT.

This clonotype has ten or more counts. V and J are TRBV29-1 and TRBJ2-7, with D perhaps TRBD1 or TRBD2 (5 bases each). The CDR3 contains 12 residues. CDR1 and CDR2 (germline): SQVTM, ANQGSEA. V was trimmed by 3 bases and J by 10 bases, leaving 16 bases between them. DNA for the CDR3: TGCAGCGTTGATCCAGGGACGGAGAAACAGTACTTC. Residues: CSVDPGTEKQYF.

There are many counts of this clonotype. The J gene is TRBJ1-4, the V gene TRBV12-3 or TRBV12-4; D remains unclear. CDR3 length equals 15 residues. Trimming removed 5 bases at V and 1 base at J, with 11 bases between. CDR3 amino acids: CASSLGRRTNEKLFF. CDR3 bases: TGTGCCAGCAGTCTCGGGCGGAGAACTAATGAAAAACTGTTTTTT.

This clonotype has at least ten counts. The chain employs TRBV20-1 and TRBJ1-5; the match to TRBD1 covers 8 bases. Germline-derived CDR1 and CDR2 are DFQATT and SNEGSKA (reference sequence). Germline trimming cut 0 bases from V and 6 bases from J; bases unmatched to any gene: 4. CDR3 length equals 14 residues. CDR3 amino acids: CSARDSTGAQPQHF. The CDR3 nucleotides are TGCAGTGCTAGAGATTCGACAGGGGCTCAGCCCCAGCATTTT.

This clonotype was recorded at least ten times. J is TRBJ2-1 and V is TRBV20-1, with TRBD2 matching over 13 bases. Germline V gene data show CDR1 as DFQATT and CDR2 as SNEGSKA (reference sequence). The CDR3 is 17 amino acids. With 3 bases clipped from V and 4 bases from J, the junction kept 9 bases outside the gene matches. The CDR3, as DNA: TGCAGTGCTAGTTCCGTTACTAGCGGGAGGGATTACAATGAGCAGTTCTTC. Its protein product is CSASSVTSGRDYNEQFF.